This T cell receptor (beta chain) was sequenced during a study of patients and donors after allogeneic stem cell transplantation (dated by TCRdb to 2020 to 2022). Details on this clonotype: Its antigen remains undetermined. One base away there is no much larger clone; base qualities are not given.

Taken from the germline V gene (reference sequence), the CDR1 and CDR2 loops are SEHNR and FQNEAQ. V lost 4 bases and J lost 1 base; the stretch between them is 9 bases long. The CDR3 goes from the cysteine to the phenylalanine over 14 residues. The sequence is cut down to CDR3 DNA, 42 bases in frame from base 1. The method behind the library was RT-PCR. TCRdb records NextSeq 550 as the sequencer. The public reads were reanalyzed by TCRdb: fastp trimming at Q25, MiXCR alignment, in-frame beta chains only. Duplicate CDR3 protein sequences are folded into a single record with the most common DNA and genes. The table for this sample lists about a million distinct CDR3 sequences; approximately 18% of them were counted only once. The biggest ten clones account for 5% to 6.5% of the sample.

The sequence was collected from a human donor who was either an allogeneic HSCT recipient or a stem cell or donor lymphocyte infusion donor (not recorded which). It is not recorded whose cells these are; they may come from a transplant donor. The rearranged segments are TRBV7-9 and TRBJ2-3; the D call is tentative, TRBD1 or TRBD2, as each matches 5 bases. The sequenced sample was blood, either unsorted or a sorted T cell fraction (not recorded which). For the CDR3, the sequence is CASSSGTRTDTQYF. The DNA is as follows: TGTGCCAGCAGCTCAGGGACCCGCACAGATACGCAGTATTTT. Outside the CDR3, residues come from the reference TRBV7-9 and TRBJ2-3 proteins, so the full variable domain is: DTGVSQNPRHKITKRGQNVTFRCDPISEHNRLYWYRQTLGQGPEFLTYFQNEAQLEKSRLLSDRFSAERPKGSFSTLEIQRTEQGDSAMYLCASSSGTRTDTQYFGPGTRLTVL.